This TCR beta chain was recorded in a study of early T cells in non-severe SARS-CoV-2 infection (dated by TCRdb to about 2021). For the wider study: Because TCR sequencing relied on bulk RNA taken from unsorted whole blood, pairing of alpha and beta chains was not possible. Findings and caveats that apply to the study as a whole: VDJdb matching was skewed toward anti-spike CD8 responses and likely underestimated virus-specific expansions by missing private and CD4 specificities.

The CDR3 spans 12 residues, from the cysteine through the phenylalanine. CDR3 DNA is the only sequence kept; it has 36 bases, read in frame from the first base. Via the germline V gene, CDR1 is MDHEN and CDR2 SYDVKM. V lost 8 bases and J lost 8 bases; the stretch between them is 14 bases long. To prepare the library, 5' RACE was applied. The data were produced on a NextSeq 500. Unique molecular identifiers were attached to individual cDNA molecules in the TCR library protocol so that sequencing error and PCR bias could be corrected. Sequencing covered both TCR alpha and beta chains, and within each sample the abundances of alpha and beta sequences were tightly co-correlated. Under the source paper's analysis protocol: Decombinator V4 was used to perform V gene, J gene and CDR3 annotation of TCR sequences. Expanded TCRs were defined as changing significantly between any two time points under a Poisson model with p below 0.0001. Abundances of TCRs were expressed as counts per million after normalisation to the total number of TCRs sequenced in each sample. MAIT TCRs were defined by TRAV1-2 paired with TRAJ12, TRAJ20 or TRAJ33, and iNKT TCRs by TRAV10 paired with TRAJ18. A search of VDJdb, accessed on 1 November 2021, was run for TCRs annotated to CMV, EBV and SARS-CoV-2, with TCRs annotated for multiple antigens excluded. TCRdb reanalyzed the raw reads on its own, using fastp at Q25 for trimming and MiXCR for clone calling, and kept in-frame beta chains. One record per CDR3 amino acid sequence lists the most common genes and DNA. The V and J calls reflect TCRdb's pipeline rather than the authors' work. The sample table records about 33,000 distinct CDR3 sequences; 6% to 8.5% of these occur just once. Approximately 4.1% of the sample lies in the top ten.

This clonotype occurred many times. Its antigen remains unidentified. Per-nucleotide qualities are absent, and no much larger clonotype sits a single base away. Set within a cohort of healthcare workers in London, UK, this nested case-control study involved weekly PCR testing of nasopharyngeal swabs along with blood sampling. Between 23 and 31 March 2020, the week of the UK lockdown, healthcare workers were enrolled and then followed up weekly for as long as 16 weeks. The material sequenced was whole blood. Recombination linked TRBV28 to TRBJ2-3, with a tentative D call of TRBD1 or TRBD2, each matching 6 bases. The origin of this receptor is an adult who was a healthcare worker with PCR-confirmed SARS-CoV-2 infection or an uninfected control (not recorded which). CDR3 protein: CASLERGATQYF. The DNA sequence is given as TGTGCCAGCCTGGAAAGGGGGGCTACGCAGTATTTT.